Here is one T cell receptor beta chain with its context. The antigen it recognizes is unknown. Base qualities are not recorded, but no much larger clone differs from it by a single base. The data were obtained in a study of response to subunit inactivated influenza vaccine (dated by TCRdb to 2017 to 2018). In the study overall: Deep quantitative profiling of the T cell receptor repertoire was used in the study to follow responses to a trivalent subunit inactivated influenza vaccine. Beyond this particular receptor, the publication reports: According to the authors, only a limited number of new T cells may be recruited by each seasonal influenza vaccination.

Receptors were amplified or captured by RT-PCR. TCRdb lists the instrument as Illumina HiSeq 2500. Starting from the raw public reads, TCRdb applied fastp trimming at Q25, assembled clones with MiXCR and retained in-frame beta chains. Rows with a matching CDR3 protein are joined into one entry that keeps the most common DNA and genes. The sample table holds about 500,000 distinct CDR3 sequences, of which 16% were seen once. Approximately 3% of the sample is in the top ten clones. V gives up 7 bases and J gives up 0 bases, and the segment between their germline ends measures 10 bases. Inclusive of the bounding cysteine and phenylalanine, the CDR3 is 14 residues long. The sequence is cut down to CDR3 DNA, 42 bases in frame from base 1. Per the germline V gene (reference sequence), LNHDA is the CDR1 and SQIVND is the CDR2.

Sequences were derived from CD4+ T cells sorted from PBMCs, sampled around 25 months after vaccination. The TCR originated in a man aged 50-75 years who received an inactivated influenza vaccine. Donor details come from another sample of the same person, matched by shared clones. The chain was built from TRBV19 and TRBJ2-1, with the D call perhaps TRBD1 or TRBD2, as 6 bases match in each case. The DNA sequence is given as TGTGCCAGTACCGGGGGCCCCTCCTACAATGAGCAGTTCTTC. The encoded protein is CASTGGPSYNEQFF. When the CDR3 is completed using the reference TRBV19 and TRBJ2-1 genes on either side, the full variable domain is DGGITQSPKYLFRKEGQNVTLSCEQNLNHDAMYWYRQDPGQGLRLIYYSQIVNDFQKGDIAEGYSVSREKKESFPLTVTSAQKNPTAFYLCASTGGPSYNEQFFGPGTRLTVL.